The 18 T cell receptor beta chains below all came from one sample that was sequenced in a study of monozygotic twins with inflammatory bowel disease (dated by TCRdb to about 2019). Library creation used 5' RACE. Instrument on record: Illumina HiSeq 2500. With the reads reprocessed by TCRdb, a single entry stands for each CDR3 protein sequence and no DNA is reported. For this sample, the table gives about 330,000 distinct CDR3 sequences. In total, the top ten clones hold over 2% of the sample. Sequencing was carried out using blood. Source of these receptors: a human donor with ulcerative colitis or Crohn's disease, or a healthy co-twin of an affected twin (not recorded which).

The rearrangement links TRBV20-1 to TRBJ2-7. Germline lookup yields CDR1 DFQATT and CDR2 SNEGSKA (reference sequence). The CDR3 runs 12 residues. Here the CDR3 reads CSARDMSYEQYF.

V gene TRBV7-3 combines with J gene TRBJ2-2. From germline, CDR1 is SGHTA and CDR2 FQGTGA. The CDR3 extends over 13 amino acids. The CDR3 loop reads CASSSKNTGELFF.

This chain links TRBV3-1 with TRBJ2-3; TCRdb's D call, TRBD2, is unchecked because there is no DNA. The CDR3 runs to 15 residues. Looked up from germline, CDR1 is LGHDT and CDR2 is YNNKEL (reference sequence). CDR3 loop: CASSPRTSGSGTQYF.

The CDR3 loop is CSARSRDREREGQETQYF. The chain is built from TRBV20-1 and TRBJ2-5; TCRdb reports TRBD1, a call that lacks DNA to check it against. Germline CDR1 reads DFQATT; CDR2 reads SNEGSKA (reference sequence). This CDR3 contains 18 residues.

The chain combines TRBV12-3 or TRBV12-4 with TRBJ2-7; TCRdb's D call, TRBD1, is unchecked because there is no DNA. The CDR3 consists of 14 residues. CDR3 region: CASSRTGYPGEQYF.

The rearrangement uses TRBV7-9 and TRBJ1-6; TCRdb outputs TRBD1, but without DNA this stays unchecked. This CDR3 has 17 amino acids. Germline loops: CDR1 SEHNR, CDR2 FQNEAQ (reference sequence). The CDR3 loop reads CASSRSRGDRASSPLHF.

The chain recombines TRBV7-3 with TRBJ1-6. CDR1 is SGHTA and CDR2 is FQGTGA in the germline V gene. This CDR3 contains 19 residues. The CDR3 sequence is CASSPKSFFSGQRHSPLHF. Full variable domain (rest looked up from reference TRBV7-3 and TRBJ1-6): GAGVSQTPSNKVTEKGKYVELRCDPISGHTALYWYRQSLGQGPEFLIYFQGTGAADDSGLPNDRFFAVRPEGSVSTLKIQRTERGDSAVYLCASSPKSFFSGQRHSPLHFGNGTRLTVT.

The rearrangement links TRBV5-1 to TRBJ1-1; without DNA, the TCRdb call of TRBD1 cannot be checked. Germline CDR1 is SGHRS and CDR2 is YFSETQ. The CDR3 runs to 14 residues. CDR3 in amino acids: CASSPGAAYTEAFF. Filled out from reference TRBV5-1 and TRBJ1-1, the complete variable domain reads KAGVTQTPRYLIKTRGQQVTLSCSPISGHRSVSWYQQTPGQGLQFLFEYFSETQRNKGNFPGRFSGRQFSNSRSEMNVSTLELGDSALYLCASSPGAAYTEAFFGQGTRLTVV.

The J gene is TRBJ2-1, the V gene TRBV4-1; TCRdb outputs TRBD2, but without DNA this stays unchecked. This CDR3 contains 17 residues. Germline CDR1 and CDR2: MGHRA and YSYEKL. CDR3: CASSPTSGRVSYNEQFF.

V and J are TRBV12-3 or TRBV12-4 and TRBJ1-5; with no DNA, the TCRdb D assignment of TRBD1 cannot be verified. The CDR3 extends over 16 amino acids. The CDR3 sequence is CASRPGTGAMGQPQHF.

The CDR3 sequence: CASSPKGGLAGNPSYNEQFF. The chain links TRBV7-2 to TRBJ2-1; TCRdb's D gene call, TRBD2, goes unchecked for lack of DNA. The V gene's germline CDR1 is SGHTA and CDR2 FQGNSA. The CDR3 extends over 20 amino acids.

The chain joins TRBV6-1 to TRBJ1-2; with no DNA, the TCRdb D assignment of TRBD1 cannot be verified. This CDR3 region has 15 residues. The germline V gene encodes CDR1 MNHNS and CDR2 SASEGT. CDR3 in amino acids: CASSPHRGWGYGYTF.

This CDR3 is CASNLDRGAYNEQFF. The genes are TRBV6-1 and TRBJ2-1; TCRdb's D call of TRBD1 is untestable without DNA. The CDR3 spans 15 residues. CDR1 MNHNS and CDR2 SASEGT come from the germline V gene.

The chain combines TRBV28 with TRBJ2-3; TCRdb names TRBD2, which stays unverified in the absence of DNA. CDR3 length: 16 amino acids. The germline V gene encodes CDR1 MDHEN and CDR2 SYDVKM. Here the CDR3 reads CASSFGLAGPTDTQYF.

The chain is built from TRBV5-6 and TRBJ2-7; TCRdb returns TRBD1, unconfirmable since there is no DNA. Germline-derived CDR1 and CDR2 are SGHDT and YYEEEE. The CDR3 spans 17 residues. CDR3: CASSTTTTSGQGNEQYF.

The chain combines TRBV2 with TRBJ2-1; TCRdb names TRBD1, which stays unverified in the absence of DNA. The CDR3 is 13 amino acids. Germline-derived CDR1 and CDR2 are SNHLY and FYNNEI. CDR3 loop: CASSPPGNHEQFF. Full variable domain (outside the CDR3, taken from reference TRBV2 and TRBJ2-1): EPEVTQTPSHQVTQMGQEVILRCVPISNHLYFYWYRQILGQKVEFLVSFYNNEISEKSEIFDDQFSVERPDGSNFTLKIRSTKLEDSAMYFCASSPPGNHEQFFGPGTRLTVL.

V gene TRBV12-3 or TRBV12-4 combines with J gene TRBJ1-3; TCRdb names TRBD1, which stays unverified in the absence of DNA. CDR3 size: 13 residues. CDR3 protein: CARATGRGNTIYF.

The gene calls are TRBV20-1 and TRBJ1-6; TCRdb indicates TRBD1, and absent DNA this call remains unverified. Germline CDR1 is DFQATT and CDR2 is SNEGSKA (reference sequence). The CDR3 loop spans 15 amino acids. CDR3 amino acids: CSARDSRAGSSPLHF.